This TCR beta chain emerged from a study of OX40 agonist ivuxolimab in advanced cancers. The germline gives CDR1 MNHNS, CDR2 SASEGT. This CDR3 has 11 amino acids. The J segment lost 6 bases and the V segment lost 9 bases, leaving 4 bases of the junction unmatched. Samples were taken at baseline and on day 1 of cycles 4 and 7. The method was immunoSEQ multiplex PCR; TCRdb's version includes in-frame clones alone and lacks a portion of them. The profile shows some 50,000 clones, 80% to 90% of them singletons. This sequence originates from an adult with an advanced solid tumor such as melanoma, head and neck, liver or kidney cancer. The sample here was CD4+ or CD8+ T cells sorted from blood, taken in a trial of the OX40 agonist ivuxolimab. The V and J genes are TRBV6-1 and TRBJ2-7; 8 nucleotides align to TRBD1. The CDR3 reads CARTGDGEQYF. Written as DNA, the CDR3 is TGTGCCAGGACAGGGGATGGCGAGCAGTACTTC.